Each of the 5 T cell receptor beta chains below was sequenced from the same sample in a study of cytotoxic CD8 clonotypes in ibrutinib-treated CLL (dated by TCRdb to the early 2020s). Preparation of the library involved the immunoSEQ multiplex PCR assay. This immuneACCESS table, as held by TCRdb, lists in-frame sequences with V and J called but not all clones. Of the missing ones, under half trace to an unresolved V gene in checked studies; the others have no known cause. Counted in this sample were approximately 200,000 clones; around 72% of them appeared once. The ten largest account for over 10% of the sample. The time point label on this specimen signifies: roughly 23 months on ibrutinib. The sequenced sample was PBMCs, obtained after 24 months of ibrutinib treatment. These receptors originate from a human donor with chronic lymphocytic leukemia.

This rearrangement joins TRBV27 to TRBJ2-1; TRBD2 matches at 13 bases. The junction had 10 bases not matched to a gene; V was cut back by 6 bases and J by 8 bases. The CDR3 totals 16 residues. CDR1 is MNHEY and CDR2 is SMNVEV in the germline V gene (reference sequence). CDR3 nucleotide sequence: TGTGCCAGCAGGGATACCCGACTAGCGGGAGGTGATGAGCAGTTCTTC. This codes for CASRDTRLAGGDEQFF.

This clone was counted a single time. The CDR3 loop is CASWPGTSVNEQFF. The CDR3 bases are TGCGCCAGCTGGCCCGGGACTAGCGTTAATGAGCAGTTCTTC. V is TRBV5-1 and J is TRBJ2-1; 10 bases line up with TRBD2. This CDR3 has 14 residues. V lost 7 bases to trimming and J lost 7 bases; unmatched junction nucleotides: 8. Looked up from germline, CDR1 is SGHRS and CDR2 is YFSETQ.

The gene calls are TRBV29-1 and TRBJ2-3; 9 bases map to TRBD1. CDR3 length: 12 residues. In germline, CDR1 is SQVTM, CDR2 ANQGSEA. The junction had 1 base not matched to a gene; V was cut back by 6 bases and J by 3 bases. DNA of the CDR3: TGCAGCGTCGGGACAGGGACAGATACGCAGTATTTT. This encodes CSVGTGTDTQYF.

This chain uses TRBV20-1 with TRBJ1-1, with a weak D call TRBD1 (5 bases). Looked up from germline, CDR1 is DFQATT and CDR2 is SNEGSKA (reference sequence). This CDR3 is built from 11 residues. V shed 1 base and J shed 10 bases, with 10 bases lying between them. The CDR3 nucleotides read TGCAGTGCTAGAGGTGAGGGGAGAGCTTTCTTT. This sequence encodes CSARGEGRAFF.

The V gene is TRBV11-2, the J gene TRBJ2-5; a weak D match, TRBD2 (6 bases). This CDR3 region has 14 residues. Trimming left V 3 bases short and J 2 bases short, with 10 bases between. CDR1 is SGHAT and CDR2 is FQNNGV in the germline V gene. CDR3: CASSFRLVQETQYF. The CDR3 DNA sequence: TGTGCCAGCAGCTTCCGACTAGTTCAAGAGACCCAGTACTTC.